The T cell receptor (beta chain) under discussion was sequenced for a study of blood T cell repertoires in COVID-19. About the study: Collection of acute and convalescent COVID-19 samples took place in the United States, Italy and Spain. Sources were T cells, B-cell-depleted T cells, or PBMCs; the material itself was cDNA or gDNA.

Study processing details: Reference gene primers were amplified, and this amplification served to estimate nucleated cell counts. The data were produced by immunoSEQ multiplex PCR, yet TCRdb's version contains in-frame clones alone and is incomplete. V, J and clone size are those of that table, while D and trimming were read from the DNA. The sample lists about 140,000 clones, about 83% occurring once. Losses at the gene ends were 8 bases for V and 0 bases for J; bases not matched to a gene: 7. The CDR3 is 15 amino acids. Germline CDR1 reads LNHDA; CDR2 reads SQIVND (reference sequence). This receptor was obtained from a man aged 50 to 59 with acute or convalescent COVID-19. What was sequenced was peripheral blood. The rearrangement uses TRBV19 and TRBJ2-1; 7 bases are shared with TRBD2. The CDR3 nucleotides are TGTGCCAGTGGTCTAGCGGACACCTCCTACAATGAGCAGTTCTTC. Translating it yields CASGLADTSYNEQFF.